The 2 T cell receptor beta chains reported below all come from one sample, sequenced in a study of cytomegalovirus exposure and HLA in healthy donors. It was with 60 Vbeta and 13 Jbeta primers that the PCR ran. The table came from immunoSEQ multiplex PCR; TCRdb's copy has only in-frame clones and leaves some out. The sample lists about 200,000 clones, around three quarters occurring once. Specimen: PBMCs. The origin of the receptors is a young man in good health and CMV-seronegative.

The gene calls are TRBV5-1 and TRBJ1-1; the D is unclear. The V gene lost 0 bases and the J gene lost 0 bases, with 3 bases spanning the gap. In germline, CDR1 is SGHRS, CDR2 YFSETQ. This CDR3 has 13 residues. The CDR3 protein is CASSLVVNTEAFF. The CDR3 coding sequence is TGCGCCAGCAGCTTGGTAGTGAACACTGAAGCTTTCTTT.

This clone came up a few times. V gene TRBV7-6 combines with J gene TRBJ2-3, with D possibly matching TRBD2 (5 bases). This CDR3 spans 16 amino acids. V shed 2 bases and J shed 7 bases, with 19 bases lying between them. Germline CDR1 SGHVS, CDR2 FNYEAQ. The CDR3 DNA reads TGTGCCAGCAGCTTAAACTCCCCAGAGGGTCCTAATACGCAGTATTTT. Translated, it gives CASSLNSPEGPNTQYF. The whole variable domain, filled in from reference TRBV7-6 and TRBJ2-3, reads GAGVSQSPRYKVTKRGQDVALRCDPISGHVSLYWYRQALGQGPEFLTYFNYEAQQDKSGLPNDRFSAERPEGSISTLTIQRTEQRDSAMYRCASSLNSPEGPNTQYFGPGTRLTVL.